Below, 23 T cell receptor beta chains from the same sample are listed, as sequenced in a study of TIL therapy for anti-PD-1-resistant metastatic lung cancer. Time point denoted: pre-treatment sample, taken before nivolumab and TIL therapy. Sequencing used immunoSEQ v3. Profiling relied on immunoSEQ multiplex PCR, and the TCRdb table lists in-frame clones only, not all of them. The sample lists 50,000 to 65,000 clones, 80% to 90% seen once, with roughly 3% in the top ten. The source was blood, collected at baseline. The receptors shown here come from a person between 30 and 79 years old with non-small cell lung cancer.

The chain is built from TRBV28 and TRBJ1-5, with 10 positions matching TRBD1. This CDR3 is 16 amino acids long. V lost 6 bases and J lost 4; bases outside the gene matches: 9. Germline CDR1 is MDHEN and CDR2 is SYDVKM. CDR3 protein: CASRAGTGELNQPQHF. The CDR3 DNA is TGTGCCAGCAGGGCCGGGACAGGGGAATTGAATCAGCCCCAGCATTTT.

The rearrangement joins TRBV28 to TRBJ1-2, with 10 bases matching TRBD1. Per the germline V gene, CDR1 is MDHEN and CDR2 is SYDVKM. Trimming cost V 7 bases and J 6 bases; bases outside gene matches: 8. The CDR3 consists of 14 residues. CDR3 DNA: TGTGCCAGCACAATCGGACAGGGGGTAAATGGCTACACCTTC. It encodes CASTIGQGVNGYTF.

The chain couples TRBV6-5 to TRBJ2-1; D unresolved. CDR3 length: 13 amino acids. V was trimmed by 0 bases and J by 6 bases, leaving 6 bases between them. CDR1 MNHEY and CDR2 SVGAGI come from the germline V gene. The CDR3 nucleotides are TGTGCCAGCAGTTACTCAGCGAGCAATGAGCAGTTCTTC. Translated, it gives CASSYSASNEQFF.

The rearrangement joins TRBV6-6 to TRBJ2-7; 11 nucleotides match TRBD2. Germline lookup yields CDR1 MNHNY and CDR2 SVGAGI (reference sequence). The V gene end was trimmed by 5 bases and the J gene end by 4 bases; junction bases not matched to a gene: 7. This CDR3 is 15 amino acids long. CDR3 DNA: TGTGCCAGCAGTGCCGAGACTAGCGGGGTGTACGAGCAGTACTTC. This translates into CASSAETSGVYEQYF.

V gene TRBV7-9 combines with J gene TRBJ2-7; no firm D call. Trimming took off 4 bases at V and 2 bases at J, with 3 bases between the two ends. Germline V gene sequence: CDR1 SEHNR, CDR2 FQNEAQ (reference sequence). This CDR3 is 11 amino acids long. The CDR3 sequence: CASSSTYEQYF. The CDR3 DNA follows: TGTGCCAGCAGCTCCACCTACGAGCAGTACTTC.

This chain joins TRBV27 and TRBJ1-2; TRBD1 aligns across 11 bases. Trimming took 2 bases from V and 5 from J; bases not matched to a gene: 7. The CDR3 consists of 16 residues. Germline V CDR1 and CDR2: MNHEY, SMNVEV (reference sequence). CDR3 sequence: CASSLRTGGAWYGYTF. In nucleotides, the CDR3 is TGTGCCAGCAGTTTAAGGACAGGGGGCGCATGGTATGGCTACACCTTC.

The chain joins TRBV5-1 to TRBJ2-3; 9 nucleotides align to TRBD2. The V gene's germline CDR1 is SGHRS and CDR2 YFSETQ. V shed 0 bases and J 0 bases; nucleotides not matched to a gene: 5. This CDR3 comprises 17 residues. In DNA form, the CDR3 reads TGCGCCAGCAGCTTGGGTTCTAGCGGGGCTAGCACAGATACGCAGTATTTT. Its protein product is CASSLGSSGASTDTQYF.

The chain joins TRBV28 to TRBJ2-7; 11 nucleotides line up with TRBD1. This CDR3 has 15 residues. Germline V gene data show CDR1 as MDHEN and CDR2 as SYDVKM. Trimming cost V 11 bases and J 6 bases; bases outside gene matches: 15. The CDR3 sequence is CAASRTGTGGPEQYF. CDR3 DNA sequence: TGTGCCGCCAGTCGAACCGGGACAGGGGGACCCGAGCAGTACTTC.

The rearrangement links TRBV11-2 to TRBJ2-1; D is possibly TRBD1 or TRBD2 (5 bases each). The CDR3 extends over 12 amino acids. CDR1 is SGHAT, CDR2 FQNNGV, per germline. V was cut by 1 base and J by 14 bases, with 12 bases left in between. The CDR3 DNA reads TGTGCCAGCAGCTTAGGAGGGAGAGGGGAGTTCTTC. It encodes CASSLGGRGEFF.

This chain joins TRBV4-3 and TRBJ1-4; 7 bases match TRBD1. Trimming removed 4 bases from V and 3 bases from J; junction bases left unmatched: 8. Germline V gene lookup returns CDR1 LGHNA and CDR2 YSLEER. The CDR3 is made up of 16 amino acids. The CDR3, as DNA: TGCGCCAGCAGCCTCGACAGGGTTCGAGCTAATGAAAAACTGTTTTTT. It yields the protein CASSLDRVRANEKLFF.

A single count supports this clone. The chain recombines TRBV7-2 with TRBJ2-1; 7 nucleotides agree with TRBD1. The germline CDR1 and CDR2 sequences are SGHTA and FQGNSA. The CDR3 contains 13 residues. The V segment lost 5 bases and the J segment 5 bases; nucleotides outside the gene matches: 3. The CDR3 here is CASSRDRNNEQFF. In DNA, the CDR3 is TGTGCCAGCAGCAGGGACAGAAACAATGAGCAGTTCTTC.

The rearrangement links TRBV2 to TRBJ1-5; D ambiguous. Germline V gene data show CDR1 as SNHLY and CDR2 as FYNNEI. The CDR3 has 15 amino acids. V dropped 3 bases and J dropped 0 bases, with 9 bases sitting between them. CDR3 amino acids: CASSDSGNSNQPQHF. CDR3 coding DNA: TGTGCCAGCAGTGACTCTGGGAATAGCAATCAGCCCCAGCATTTT.

This rearrangement joins TRBV5-1 to TRBJ2-5, with 12 bases lining up with TRBD2. This CDR3 is built from 14 residues. Germline trimming cut 1 base from V and 8 bases from J; bases unmatched to any gene: 3. Germline CDR1 is SGHRS and CDR2 is YFSETQ. This CDR3 is CASSLTSGGNTQYF. The CDR3 DNA is TGCGCCAGCAGCTTGACTAGCGGGGGGAACACCCAGTACTTC.

As concerns this clone: At one end the junction does not follow the germline gene, possibly because of a read error. The chain recombines TRBV6-5 with TRBJ2-7; 11 positions match TRBD2. CDR1 is MNHEY, CDR2 SVGAGI, per germline. The CDR3 is made up of 15 amino acids. The CDR3 region has the DNA TGTGCCAGCGGACCGTTAGCGGGGGGGTCCTTCGAGCAGTACTTC. This gives the protein CASGPLAGGSFEQYF.

This rearrangement joins TRBV3-1 (or the pseudogene TRBV3-2) to TRBJ2-4, with TRBD2 matching over 11 bases. This CDR3 is 19 amino acids long. V trimming: 4 bases; J trimming: 8 bases; junction bases outside the gene matches: 19. Germline V lookup: CDR1 LGHDT, CDR2 YNNKEL (reference sequence). Written as DNA, the CDR3 is TGTGCCAGCAGCCCCCGGTTAACTAGCGGGAGTAGGTTAAGAGACATTCAGTACTTC. Encoded protein: CASSPRLTSGSRLRDIQYF.

This clone was counted a single time. This chain links TRBV27 with TRBJ2-6; 7 nucleotides agree with TRBD1. Per germline, CDR1 MNHEY and CDR2 SMNVEV (reference sequence). The CDR3 covers 18 residues. V gave up 3 bases and J gave up 1 base; unmatched junction bases: 9. The DNA of the CDR3 is TGTGCCAGCAGTTTGAGGGGACAGATCCTATCTGGGGCCAACGTCCTGACTTTC. This gives the protein CASSLRGQILSGANVLTF.

V gene TRBV5-1 combines with J gene TRBJ2-7; 7 nucleotides line up with TRBD1. Trimming cost V 4 bases and J 1 base; bases outside gene matches: 8. Germline assignment: CDR1 SGHRS and CDR2 YFSETQ. There are 15 residues in the CDR3. Here the CDR3 reads CASSLGQAESYEQYF. CDR3 coding DNA: TGCGCCAGCAGCCTAGGACAGGCTGAATCCTACGAGCAGTACTTC.

J is TRBJ2-1 and V is TRBV3-1 (or the pseudogene TRBV3-2); D remains unclear. The CDR3 has 13 amino acids. The germline V and J ends were trimmed by 7 bases and 4 bases, with 11 bases remaining between them. Germline CDR1 and CDR2: LGHDT and YNNKEL (reference sequence). CDR3 region: CASTRNLYNEQFF. CDR3 nucleotides: TGTGCCAGCACCCGAAATTTGTACAATGAGCAGTTCTTC.

This rearrangement joins TRBV19 to TRBJ2-1; TRBD2 matches at 12 bases. Germline CDR1 is LNHDA and CDR2 is SQIVND (reference sequence). The CDR3 consists of 15 residues. Trimming cost V 8 bases and J 9 bases; bases outside gene matches: 11. The CDR3, as DNA: TGTGCCAGTGGATATTCTAGCGGGAGGGCCGCTGAGCAGTTCTTC. Amino acid sequence: CASGYSSGRAAEQFF.

The V call is TRBV18, the J call TRBJ1-1, with a weak D call TRBD1 (5 bases). The CDR3 covers 13 residues. The V end was cut by 2 bases, the J end by 7 bases, with 11 bases between. Germline V gene data show CDR1 as KGHSH and CDR2 as LQKENI. The DNA for the CDR3 is TGTGCCAGCTCACCAGTCGGCGACAGTGAAGCTTTCTTT. As protein: CASSPVGDSEAFF.

This clone turned up a few times. Here the CDR3 reads CASSYSGSAGNTIYF. DNA of the CDR3: TGTGCCAGCAGTTACTCCGGCAGTGCTGGAAACACCATATATTTT. The chain has TRBV6-6 and TRBJ1-3; D is uncertain. Germline CDR1 and CDR2: MNHNY and SVGAGI (reference sequence). Trimming cost V 0 bases and J 2 bases, with 8 bases left between them. The length of the CDR3 is 15 residues.

V usage is TRBV27 and J usage is TRBJ2-7; D is unclear. The V end lost 4 bases, the J end lost 3 bases, and 13 bases lay between the germline ends. Per germline, CDR1 MNHEY and CDR2 SMNVEV (reference sequence). The CDR3 consists of 14 residues. CDR3 protein: CASSSNTIGYEQYF. CDR3 DNA: TGTGCCAGCAGTTCGAATACGATCGGCTACGAGCAGTACTTC.

The gene calls are TRBV7-6 and TRBJ2-1; 10 nucleotides match TRBD2. The CDR3 contains 16 residues. Germline assignment: CDR1 SGHVS and CDR2 FNYEAQ. V gave up 3 bases and J gave up 3 bases; unmatched junction bases: 5. Written as DNA, the CDR3 is TGTGCCAGCAGCTTGCTTATAGCGGGAGGCTACAATGAGCAGTTCTTC. Protein product: CASSLLIAGGYNEQFF.